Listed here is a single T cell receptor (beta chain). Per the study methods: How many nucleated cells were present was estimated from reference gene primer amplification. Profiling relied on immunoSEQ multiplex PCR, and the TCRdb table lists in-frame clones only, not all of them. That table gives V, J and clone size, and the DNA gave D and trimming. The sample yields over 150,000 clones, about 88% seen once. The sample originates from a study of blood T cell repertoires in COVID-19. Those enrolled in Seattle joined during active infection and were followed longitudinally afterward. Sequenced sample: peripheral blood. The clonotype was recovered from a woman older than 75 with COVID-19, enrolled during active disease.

CDR3 coding DNA: TGTGCCAGCAGCTTTCCACAGGACTATGGCTACACCTTC. It encodes CASSFPQDYGYTF. The chain is built from TRBV13 and TRBJ1-2, with D perhaps matching TRBD1 (5 bases). Deletions cut 3 bases from V and 3 bases from J, with 8 bases between. Per germline, CDR1 PRHDT and CDR2 FYEKMQ (reference sequence). The CDR3 has 13 residues.